Reported below is one T cell receptor (beta chain). Its antigen is not identified. This CDR3 region has 13 residues. The V gene's germline CDR1 is DFQATT and CDR2 SNEGSKA (reference sequence). Trimming pared 3 bases from V and 6 bases from J, leaving 9 bases between. This sample is drawn from a study of T cell responses to AZD1222 COVID-19 vaccine. Study as a whole: Recipients boosted at about 4 weeks or about 12 weeks are pooled. Findings and caveats of the study: Among vaccine-associated CD4 TCRs, coverage spanned spike, with dominance at 160-218 and 743-854. White British people made up most donors, females outnumbered males, and clonal diversity was possibly underestimated. The study sampled repertoires only after the peak T cell response.

Sequencing used immunoSEQ multiplex PCR; TCRdb keeps in-frame clones, though not all of them. Of tens of thousands of clones in the sample, under 95% are singletons; the top ten hold 5% to 5.5%. The receptor's source is an adult in good health. The input for sequencing was peripheral blood, taken on day 0 of AZD1222 vaccination. This sequence joins TRBV20-1 and TRBJ1-6; no clear D. The CDR3: CSASEDFNSPLHF. The CDR3 nucleotides are TGCAGTGCTAGTGAGGACTTTAATTCACCCCTCCACTTT.